This T cell receptor (beta chain) was captured by sequencing in a study of blood T cell repertoires in COVID-19 (dated by TCRdb to 2018 to 2020). Broadly, across the study: Collaborator samples came from the United States, Italy and Spain and covered acute and convalescent phases of COVID-19. Where HLA class I and class II types were available, the types were taken from metadata supplied by the sample provider, not from assay-based typing. Samples were obtained from the ongoing ImmuneRACE study (first 160 participants) and from some 1,300 subjects provided by 6 global collaborators. Deeply sampled blood TCRbeta repertoires from subjects exposed to, actively infected with, or recovered from COVID-19 were included in the dataset. The sample metadata nearly always contained a de-identified subject ID, COVID-19 status, age in years and sex. The prospective study material was composed of cDNA or gDNA derived from T cells, B-cell-depleted T cells, or PBMCs. The repertoires were released in a freely available public database intended as a resource for research on the immune response to SARS-CoV-2. The paper as a whole reports these results and caveats: The quantity of clinical and demographic metadata differed by source and by participant and was supplied without curation.

The collaborating institutions used their own protocols to collect whole blood in K2EDTA tubes. Collaborator samples were shipped for TCRbeta analysis as frozen whole blood, isolated PBMCs, or DNA extracted from either sample type. This clone was observed once. Which antigen it targets is not known. It has no much larger one-base neighbor in the sample; base qualities were not kept. For CDR1 and CDR2, the germline V gene (reference sequence) lists LNHNV and YYDKDF. V loses 8 bases of germline sequence and J loses 3 bases, and the interval between the two ends is 10 bases. Its CDR3 holds 13 amino acids, cysteine through phenylalanine. Of the read, only the CDR3 DNA is kept; its 39 bases are in frame from base 1. TCRbeta CDR3 regions were amplified from genomic DNA by means of the immunoSEQ Assay, a bias-controlled multiplex PCR. Concerning the study's data processing: The number of nucleated cells in each sample was estimated from the amplification of reference gene primers within the assay. To quantify the absolute abundance of each unique TCRbeta CDR3 rearrangement, sequence reads were collapsed and filtered. For each sample, productive Simpson clonality was calculated by taking the square root of Simpson's diversity index across productive rearrangements. What TCRdb holds here is the immuneACCESS table cut down to in-frame rearrangements. Part of the clones is not present; checked against another copy, under half of the missing clones reflect an unresolved V gene, and the others are unexplained. V and J calls and clone size are those listed in that table; D and trimming were worked out from the DNA. Counted in this sample were around 67,000 clones; about four fifths of them appeared once. 36% of the sample comes from the top ten.

The sequencing input was peripheral blood. The sequence came from a man in his 70s with acute or convalescent COVID-19. The chain is assembled from TRBV15 and TRBJ2-2, and the D gene may be TRBD2, 5 bases matching. For the CDR3, the sequence is CATSADYTGELFF. The nucleotide sequence is given as TGTGCCACCTCCGCGGACTACACCGGGGAGCTGTTTTTT.